The clone carrying this T cell receptor beta chain was observed at least ten times. Its antigen is not identified. Excluded were patients with other autoimmune diseases, uncontrolled infections, pregnancy or lactation. CDR1 DFQATT and CDR2 SNEGSKA come from the germline V gene (reference sequence). V shed 5 bases, J shed 4 bases, and the junction held 6 bases outside the gene matches. CDR3 length: 13 amino acids. This specimen comes from a study of Graves' ophthalmopathy and Graves' hyperthyroidism. Study background: Untreated patients at initial diagnosis provided peripheral blood.

Findings of the study overall: Clonotypes were expanded in thyroid at above 0.001 frequency, and most also appeared in blood.

Amplification targeted the TCR beta CDR3 regions, with RNA transcripts as the source material. First-round RT-PCR used HTBI primers; second-round multiplex PCR followed. From the multiplex PCR reads, TCRdb called clonotypes with MiXCR, one entry per CDR3 protein. The data show approximately 210,000 distinct CDR3 sequences, with under 30% seen just once and about 8.2% held by the top ten. The material sequenced was peripheral blood. This chain connects TRBV20-1 to TRBJ1-1, with 8 bases lining up with TRBD1. This clonotype was obtained from a man aged 50 to 60 with Graves' ophthalmopathy. The CDR3 DNA reads as TGCAGTGCTTCAGGGGGCGATGGCACTGAAGCTTTCTTT. Its protein is CSASGGDGTEAFF.